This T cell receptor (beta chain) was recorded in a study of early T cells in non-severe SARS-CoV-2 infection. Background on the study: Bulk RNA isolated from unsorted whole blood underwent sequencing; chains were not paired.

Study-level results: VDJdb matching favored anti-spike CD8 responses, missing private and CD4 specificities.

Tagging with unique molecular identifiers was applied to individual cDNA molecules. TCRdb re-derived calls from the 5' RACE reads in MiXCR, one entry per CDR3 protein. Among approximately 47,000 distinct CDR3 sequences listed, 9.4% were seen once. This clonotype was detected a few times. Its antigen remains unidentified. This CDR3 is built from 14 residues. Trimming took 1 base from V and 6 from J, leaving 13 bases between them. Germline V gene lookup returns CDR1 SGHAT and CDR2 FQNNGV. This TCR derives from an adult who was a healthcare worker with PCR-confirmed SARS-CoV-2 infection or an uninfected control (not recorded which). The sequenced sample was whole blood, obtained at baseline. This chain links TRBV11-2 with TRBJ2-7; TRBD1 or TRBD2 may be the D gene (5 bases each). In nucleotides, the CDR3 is TGTGCCAGCAGCTTAGCCGGCCGAGGGGCCGAGCAGTACTTC. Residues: CASSLAGRGAEQYF. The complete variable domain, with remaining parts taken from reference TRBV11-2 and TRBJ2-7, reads EAGVAQSPRYKIIEKRQSVAFWCNPISGHATLYWYQQILGQGPKLLIQFQNNGVVDDSQLPKDRFSAERLKGVDSTLKIQPAKLEDSAVYLCASSLAGRGAEQYFGPGTRLTVT.